Presented here are 23 T cell receptor beta chains from one specimen sequenced in a study of cytomegalovirus exposure and HLA in healthy donors. In the PCR, 60 Vbeta and 13 Jbeta primers were used. Clones were read by immunoSEQ multiplex PCR, and TCRdb kept only the in-frame ones, dropping some. The sample consists of 160,000 or so clones, under 80% of them appearing once. The sequencing input was PBMCs. The receptors come from a middle-aged man in good health and CMV-seronegative.

The rearrangement links TRBV6-5 to TRBJ1-1; 9 nucleotides agree with TRBD1. After removal of 5 bases from V and 6 bases from J, the junction contained 7 bases not matched to a gene. The CDR3 is made up of 14 amino acids. Germline V lookup: CDR1 MNHEY, CDR2 SVGAGI. CDR3 nucleotides: TGTGCCAGCAGTACCTGGACAGGGGAGTCTGAAGCTTTCTTT. Encoded protein: CASSTWTGESEAFF.

The chain couples TRBV18 to TRBJ2-7; D not certain. This CDR3 region has 13 residues. V lost 4 bases to trimming and J lost 1 base, with 8 bases between them. Germline V gene data show CDR1 as KGHSH and CDR2 as LQKENI. Here the CDR3 DNA reads TGTGCCAGCTCACTTGGGCAGTCCTACGAGCAGTACTTC. It codes for CASSLGQSYEQYF.

V usage is TRBV19 and J usage is TRBJ2-5; 9 nucleotides align to TRBD1. The J segment lost 2 bases and the V segment lost 8 bases, leaving 6 bases of the junction unmatched. Germline assignment: CDR1 LNHDA and CDR2 SQIVND (reference sequence). This CDR3 is built from 14 residues. The CDR3 DNA reads as TGTGCCAGTCGCGACAGGGGGGGACAAGAGACCCAGTACTTC. Protein sequence: CASRDRGGQETQYF.

The chain employs TRBV5-1 and TRBJ2-2, with 11 bases fitting TRBD1. The germline V gene encodes CDR1 SGHRS and CDR2 YFSETQ. CDR3 length: 24 amino acids. Trimming at V came to 1 base and at J to 3 bases, leaving 26 bases not matched to a gene. The CDR3 sequence is CASSLRYWTGGVGGASTDTGELFF. The CDR3 DNA sequence: TGCGCCAGCAGCTTGAGGTATTGGACAGGGGGCGTCGGTGGGGCCTCCACCGACACCGGGGAGCTGTTTTTT.

The J gene is TRBJ2-3, the V gene TRBV5-1; D might be TRBD2 (6 bases). CDR1 is SGHRS, CDR2 YFSETQ, per germline. Deletions cut 1 base from V and 1 base from J, with 13 bases between. The CDR3 has 16 residues. The CDR3 sequence is CASSLYPTGGTDTQYF. CDR3 nucleotides: TGCGCCAGCAGCTTGTACCCTACGGGGGGCACAGATACGCAGTATTTT.

Concerning this clone: Distinct nucleotide sequences in the sample also encode this CDR3. V gene TRBV5-1 combines with J gene TRBJ1-1; D may be TRBD1 (5 bases). The CDR3 totals 15 residues. Trimming pared 1 base from V and 0 bases from J, leaving 10 bases between. Germline CDR1 is SGHRS and CDR2 is YFSETQ. The DNA for the CDR3 is TGCGCCAGCAGCTTGCAACCAGGGTTGAACACTGAAGCTTTCTTT. This translates into CASSLQPGLNTEAFF.

The V gene is TRBV18, the J gene TRBJ2-3, with 7 bases identical to TRBD1. J gave up 2 bases and V 6 bases, and 8 bases lay outside the gene matches. Germline CDR1 and CDR2: KGHSH and LQKENI. The CDR3 loop spans 15 amino acids. The CDR3: CASSPGQKITDTQYF. The DNA of the CDR3 is TGTGCCAGCTCCCCGGGACAGAAAATCACAGATACGCAGTATTTT.

The gene calls are TRBV5-4 and TRBJ2-5, with TRBD1 matching over 8 bases. V was clipped by 4 bases and J by 5 bases; unmatched bases: 4. This CDR3 has 13 residues. Germline V gives CDR1 SGHNT, CDR2 YYREEE (reference sequence). The CDR3 sequence: CASSLGTGETQYF. The CDR3 DNA is TGTGCCAGCAGCCTAGGGACAGGCGAGACCCAGTACTTC.

J is TRBJ1-2 and V is TRBV25-1, with TRBD1 matching 12 bases. Germline lookup yields CDR1 MGHDK and CDR2 SYGVNS. J lost 6 bases, V lost 5 bases, and 10 bases had no gene match. This CDR3 contains 16 residues. The CDR3 coding sequence is TGTGCCAGCAGTCCGAGGGACAGGGGGCGCATTCATGGCTACACCTTC. It encodes CASSPRDRGRIHGYTF.

The chain has TRBV30 and TRBJ2-7, with a weak D call TRBD2 (6 bases). The V end lost 3 bases, the J end lost 2 bases, and 11 bases lay between the germline ends. Germline values: CDR1 GTSNPN, CDR2 SVGIG (reference sequence). The length of the CDR3 is 13 residues. DNA for the CDR3: TGTGCCTGGAGCGATGGAGGGGCCTACGAGCAGTACTTC. It yields the protein CAWSDGGAYEQYF.

The rearrangement uses TRBV11-2 and TRBJ2-7, with D hard to call. CDR3 length: 12 amino acids. V was cut by 6 bases and J by 2 bases, with 8 bases left in between. The germline gives CDR1 SGHAT, CDR2 FQNNGV. The CDR3 DNA reads as TGTGCCAGCAGTCAGAACCCCTACGAGCAGTACTTC. Protein product: CASSQNPYEQYF.

The gene calls are TRBV29-1 and TRBJ2-1; 8 positions match TRBD2. The germline V gene has CDR1 SQVTM and CDR2 ANQGSEA. The trim removed 4 bases at V and 9 bases at J, leaving 11 bases unmatched. This CDR3 comprises 14 residues. CDR3 region: CSVAVAGGMSEQFF. The CDR3 nucleotides are TGCAGCGTTGCGGTGGCGGGGGGAATGAGTGAGCAGTTCTTC.

The rearrangement links TRBV27 to TRBJ1-2, with 7 bases fitting TRBD1. CDR1 is MNHEY and CDR2 is SMNVEV in the germline V gene (reference sequence). This CDR3 is 14 amino acids long. The trim removed 6 bases at V and 4 bases at J, leaving 8 bases unmatched. DNA of the CDR3: TGTGCCAGCAGGCAGGGGGGCCCCGTCTATGGCTACACCTTC. This translates into CASRQGGPVYGYTF.

As DNA, the CDR3 is TGTGCCAGCACCGGGACAGACTCCTACGAGCAGTACTTC. Translating gives CASTGTDSYEQYF. This chain joins TRBV6-6 and TRBJ2-7, with 7 bases matching TRBD1. Germline V gene lookup returns CDR1 MNHNY and CDR2 SVGAGI (reference sequence). Trimming cost V 7 bases and J 0 bases; bases outside gene matches: 3. This CDR3 region has 13 residues.

The chain recombines TRBV4-2 with TRBJ1-2, with a possible D match to TRBD1 (5 bases). Trimming removed 4 bases at V and 6 bases at J, with 18 bases between. CDR3 size: 15 residues. Per germline, CDR1 LGHNA and CDR2 YNFKEQ. CDR3 DNA: TGTGCCAGCAGCCCTCGGGACGGAGGAGGGAATGGCTACACCTTC. Translation: CASSPRDGGGNGYTF.

This sequence joins TRBV25-1 and TRBJ2-7, with D unclear. Germline CDR1 MGHDK, CDR2 SYGVNS. The length of the CDR3 is 14 residues. Trimming removed 1 base from V and 8 bases from J, with 15 bases in between. The CDR3 here is CASSESTVVAKQYF. In DNA, the CDR3 is TGTGCCAGCAGTGAATCCACCGTGGTTGCGAAGCAGTACTTC.

This chain connects TRBV21-1 to TRBJ2-5; the table's D call of TRBD2 was not tested on the DNA. TRBV21-1 is a recognized pseudogene. This CDR3 has 16 residues. The CDR3: CASSKGEGGPQETQYF. DNA for the CDR3: TGTGCCAGCAGCAAAGGGGAGGGGGGGCCCCAAGAGACCCAGTACTTC.

This clone has only a few counts. This chain links TRBV10-3 with TRBJ2-7; 8 bases map to TRBD2. V was clipped by 10 bases and J by 3 bases; unmatched bases: 5. The length of the CDR3 is 12 residues. Germline CDR1 ENHRY, CDR2 SYGVKD. The CDR3 DNA is TGTGCCACGTCCGGGGGGGGCTACGAGCAGTACTTC. Its translation: CATSGGGYEQYF.

This clone was picked up a small number of times. The chain uses TRBV29-1 and TRBJ2-2; unclear D gene. Germline CDR1 is SQVTM and CDR2 is ANQGSEA. This CDR3 region has 13 residues. Trimming took off 4 bases at V and 0 bases at J, with 6 bases between the two ends. CDR3 DNA: TGCAGCGTTGGAGCTTCGAACACCGGGGAGCTGTTTTTT. Its translation is CSVGASNTGELFF.

This clone was seen only once. V usage is TRBV25-1 and J usage is TRBJ2-5; D might be TRBD1 (5 bases). Germline CDR1 and CDR2: MGHDK and SYGVNS. Trimming stripped 7 bases from V and 3 bases from J, with 24 bases between. The CDR3 length is 17 residues. In nucleotides, the CDR3 is TGTGCCAGCACCAACCCCCGACAGTCCAAAGAAGAAGAGACCCAGTACTTC. Translation gives CASTNPRQSKEEETQYF.

The V call is TRBV6-5, the J call TRBJ1-6; no clear D. The CDR3 runs 16 residues. Germline CDR1 is MNHEY and CDR2 is SVGAGI. Trimming removed 1 base at V and 6 bases at J, with 13 bases between. The CDR3 is CASSYYYGEGNSPLHF. The CDR3 DNA sequence: TGTGCCAGCAGTTACTACTATGGGGAGGGTAATTCACCCCTCCACTTT.

The V and J genes are TRBV5-6 and TRBJ1-2; D gene unclear. V dropped 3 bases and J dropped 2 bases, with 14 bases sitting between them. CDR1 and CDR2 (germline): SGHDT, YYEEEE. The CDR3 is 15 amino acids. The CDR3 sequence: CASSSGSGRNYGYTF. The CDR3 DNA reads TGTGCCAGCAGCTCGGGGAGTGGGAGGAACTATGGCTACACCTTC.

The genes are TRBV5-1 and TRBJ1-1; possibly TRBD1 for D (5 bases). Germline lookup yields CDR1 SGHRS and CDR2 YFSETQ. V lost 2 bases and J 9 bases, leaving 17 bases between the germline ends. The CDR3 runs 14 residues. The CDR3, as DNA: TGCGCCAGCAGCTTAAGTTCGGTGTCAGGGCAAGCTTTCTTT. It yields the protein CASSLSSVSGQAFF.